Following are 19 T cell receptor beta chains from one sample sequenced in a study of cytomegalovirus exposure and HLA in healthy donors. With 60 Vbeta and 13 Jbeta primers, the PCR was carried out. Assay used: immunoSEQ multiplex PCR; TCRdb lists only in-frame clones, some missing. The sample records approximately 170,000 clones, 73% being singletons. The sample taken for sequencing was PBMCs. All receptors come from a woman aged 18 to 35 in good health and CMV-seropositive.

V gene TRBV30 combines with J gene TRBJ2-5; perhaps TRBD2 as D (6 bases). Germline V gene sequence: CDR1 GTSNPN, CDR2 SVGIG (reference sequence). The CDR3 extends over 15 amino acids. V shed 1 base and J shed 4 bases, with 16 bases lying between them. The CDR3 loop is CAWSAHLGGGETQYF. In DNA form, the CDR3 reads TGTGCCTGGAGTGCCCACCTCGGGGGAGGAGAGACCCAGTACTTC.

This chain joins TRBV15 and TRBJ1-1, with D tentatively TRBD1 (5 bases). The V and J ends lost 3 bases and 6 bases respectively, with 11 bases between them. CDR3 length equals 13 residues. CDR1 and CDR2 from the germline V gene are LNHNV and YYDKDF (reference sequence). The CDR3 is CATSRIRVSEAFF. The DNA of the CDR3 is TGTGCCACCAGCAGGATCAGGGTATCTGAAGCTTTCTTT.

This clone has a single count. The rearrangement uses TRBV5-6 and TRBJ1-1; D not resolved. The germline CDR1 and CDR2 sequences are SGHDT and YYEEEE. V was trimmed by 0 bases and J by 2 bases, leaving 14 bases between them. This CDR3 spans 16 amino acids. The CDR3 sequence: CASSLEIGGLNTEAFF. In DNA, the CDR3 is TGTGCCAGCAGCTTGGAAATTGGCGGACTAAACACTGAAGCTTTCTTT.

CDR3 amino acids: CASSTSSTDTQYF. CDR3 DNA sequence: TGTGCCAGTAGTACCTCCAGCACAGATACGCAGTATTTT. The chain combines TRBV19 with TRBJ2-3; D is ambiguous. CDR3 length: 13 residues. Germline V gives CDR1 LNHDA, CDR2 SQIVND (reference sequence). Trimming cost V 4 bases and J 0 bases, with 5 bases left between them.

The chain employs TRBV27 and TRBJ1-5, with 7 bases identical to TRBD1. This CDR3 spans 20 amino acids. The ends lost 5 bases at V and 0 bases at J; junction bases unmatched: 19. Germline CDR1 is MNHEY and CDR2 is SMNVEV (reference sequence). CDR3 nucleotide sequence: TGTGCCAGCAGTCCCGAGACAGGGTGGGAAGCCATGTATAGCAATCAGCCCCAGCATTTT. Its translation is CASSPETGWEAMYSNQPQHF.

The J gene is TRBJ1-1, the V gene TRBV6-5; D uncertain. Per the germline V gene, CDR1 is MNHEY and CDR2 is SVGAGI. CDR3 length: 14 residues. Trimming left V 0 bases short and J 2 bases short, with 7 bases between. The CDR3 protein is CASSYSYSNTEAFF. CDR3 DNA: TGTGCCAGCAGTTACTCCTACAGTAACACTGAAGCTTTCTTT.

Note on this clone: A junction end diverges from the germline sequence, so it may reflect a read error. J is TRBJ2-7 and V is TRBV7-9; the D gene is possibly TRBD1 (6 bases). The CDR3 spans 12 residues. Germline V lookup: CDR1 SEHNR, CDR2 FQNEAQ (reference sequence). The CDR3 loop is CSSSDTGYEQYF. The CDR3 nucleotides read TGTTCCAGCAGCGATACAGGGTACGAGCAGTACTTC.

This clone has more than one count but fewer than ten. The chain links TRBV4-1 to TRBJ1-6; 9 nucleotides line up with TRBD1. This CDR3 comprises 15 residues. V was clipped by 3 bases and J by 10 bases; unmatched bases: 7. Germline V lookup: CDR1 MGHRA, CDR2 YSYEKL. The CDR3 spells CASSQGTGTYSPLHF. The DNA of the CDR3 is TGCGCCAGCAGCCAGGGGACAGGGACCTACTCACCCCTCCACTTT.

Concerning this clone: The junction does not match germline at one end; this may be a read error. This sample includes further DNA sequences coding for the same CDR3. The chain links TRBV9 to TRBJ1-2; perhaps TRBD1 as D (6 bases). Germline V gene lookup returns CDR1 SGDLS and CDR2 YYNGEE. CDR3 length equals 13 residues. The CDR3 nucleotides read TGCGCCAGCAGCGTAGGGGGAGGGACTGGCTACACCTTC. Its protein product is CASSVGGGTGYTF.

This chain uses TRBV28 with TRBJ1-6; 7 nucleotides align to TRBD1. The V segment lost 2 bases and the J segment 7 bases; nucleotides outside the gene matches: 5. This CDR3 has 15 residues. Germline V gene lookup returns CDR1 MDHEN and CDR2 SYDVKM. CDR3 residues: CASSLEGGPNSPLHF. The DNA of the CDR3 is TGTGCCAGCAGTTTAGAAGGGGGCCCAAATTCACCCCTCCACTTT.

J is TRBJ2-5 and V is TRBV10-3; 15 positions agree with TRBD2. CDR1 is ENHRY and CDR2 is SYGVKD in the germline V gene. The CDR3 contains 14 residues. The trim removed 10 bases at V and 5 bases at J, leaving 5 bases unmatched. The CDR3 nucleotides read TGTGCCACTGGGACTAGCGGGGGGATGGAGACCCAGTACTTC. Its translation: CATGTSGGMETQYF.

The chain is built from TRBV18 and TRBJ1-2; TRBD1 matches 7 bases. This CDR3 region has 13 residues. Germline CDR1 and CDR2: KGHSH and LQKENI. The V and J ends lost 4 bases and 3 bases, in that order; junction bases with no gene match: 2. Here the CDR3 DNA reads TGTGCCAGCTCACGCCAGGGGGACTATGGCTACACCTTC. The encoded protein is CASSRQGDYGYTF.

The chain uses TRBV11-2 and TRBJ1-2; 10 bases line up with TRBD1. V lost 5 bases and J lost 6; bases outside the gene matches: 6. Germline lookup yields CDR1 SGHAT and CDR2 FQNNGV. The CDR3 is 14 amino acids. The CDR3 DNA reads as TGTGCCAGCAGCCTCGGGACAGGGGTGGATGGCTACACCTTC. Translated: CASSLGTGVDGYTF.

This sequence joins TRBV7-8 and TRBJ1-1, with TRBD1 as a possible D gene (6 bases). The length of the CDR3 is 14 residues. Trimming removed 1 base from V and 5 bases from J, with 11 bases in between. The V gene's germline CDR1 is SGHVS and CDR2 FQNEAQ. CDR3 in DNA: TGTGCCAGCAGCTTAGGCGGGAGGGGGACTGAAGCTTTCTTT. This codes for CASSLGGRGTEAFF. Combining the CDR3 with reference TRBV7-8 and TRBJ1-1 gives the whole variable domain GAGVSQSPRYKVAKRGQDVALRCDPISGHVSLFWYQQALGQGPEFLTYFQNEAQLDKSGLPSDRFFAERPEGSVSTLKIQRTQQEDSAVYLCASSLGGRGTEAFFGQGTRLTVV.

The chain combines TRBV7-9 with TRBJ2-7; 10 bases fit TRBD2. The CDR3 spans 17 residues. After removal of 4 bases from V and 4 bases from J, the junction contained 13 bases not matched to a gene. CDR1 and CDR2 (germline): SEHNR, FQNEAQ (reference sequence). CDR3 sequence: CASSSISSGGQSYEQYF. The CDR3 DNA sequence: TGTGCCAGCAGCTCGATCTCTAGCGGGGGCCAAAGTTACGAGCAGTACTTC.

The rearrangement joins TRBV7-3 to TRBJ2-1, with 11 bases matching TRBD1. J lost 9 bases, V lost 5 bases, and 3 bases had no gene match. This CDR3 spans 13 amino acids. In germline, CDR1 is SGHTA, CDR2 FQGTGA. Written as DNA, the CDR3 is TGTGCCAGCAGCCTAGGACAGGGGGCTGAGCAGTTCTTC. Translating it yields CASSLGQGAEQFF. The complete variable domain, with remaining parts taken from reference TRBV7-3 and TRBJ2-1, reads GAGVSQTPSNKVTEKGKYVELRCDPISGHTALYWYRQSLGQGPEFLIYFQGTGAADDSGLPNDRFFAVRPEGSVSTLKIQRTERGDSAVYLCASSLGQGAEQFFGPGTRLTVL.

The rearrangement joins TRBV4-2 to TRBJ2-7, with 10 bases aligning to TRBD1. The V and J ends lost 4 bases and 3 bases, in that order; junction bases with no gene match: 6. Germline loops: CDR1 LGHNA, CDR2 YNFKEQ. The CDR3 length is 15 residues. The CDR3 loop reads CASSRSTGGGYEQYF. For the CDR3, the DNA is TGTGCCAGCAGCCGCTCGACAGGGGGCGGCTACGAGCAGTACTTC.

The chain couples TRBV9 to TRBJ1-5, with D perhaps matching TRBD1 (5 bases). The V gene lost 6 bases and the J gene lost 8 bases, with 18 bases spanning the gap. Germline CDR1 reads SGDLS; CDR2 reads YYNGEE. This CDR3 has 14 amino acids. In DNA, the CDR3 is TGTGCCAGCACCCCCGGGGGGGGACGGGAGCCCCAGCATTTT. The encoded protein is CASTPGGGREPQHF.

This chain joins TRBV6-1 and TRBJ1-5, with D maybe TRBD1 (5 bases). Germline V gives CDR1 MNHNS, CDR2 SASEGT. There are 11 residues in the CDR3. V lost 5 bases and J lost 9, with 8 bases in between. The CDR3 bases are TGTGCCAGCAGTAAAAGGGGGCCCCAGCATTTT. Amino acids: CASSKRGPQHF.